The present TCR beta chain was sequenced within a study of shared clonotypes between healthy human individuals. On the study more broadly: Donors had three CD4 naive, three CD4 memory, two CD8 naive and one CD8 memory plate apiece.

The V end lost 2 bases, the J end lost 2 bases, and 10 bases lay between the germline ends. Germline CDR1 reads GTSNPN; CDR2 reads SVGIG (reference sequence). This CDR3 is 13 amino acids long. Overall study findings and caveats: Among non-shared clonotypes, generation probabilities were lower than among those shared by all four donors.

Profiled with immunoSEQ multiplex PCR; TCRdb holds only in-frame clones, not every one. The sample records some 2.1 million clones, 85% to 95% being singletons. This clone was observed once. Antigen: not known. CD45RO negativity and positive selection for CCR7 defined naive CD8 cells, a population that excluded terminally differentiated effector memory CD45RA+ cells. The receptor was derived from a man between 18 and 35 years old in good health. Some clones in this sample may be carry-over from other donors' samples. V gene TRBV30 combines with J gene TRBJ2-7, with unresolved D. The sample consisted of naive CD8+ T cells from PBMCs. This CDR3 reads CAWSWGHTYEQYF. CDR3 nucleotides: TGTGCCTGGAGTTGGGGTCACACCTACGAGCAGTACTTC.